The 8 T cell receptor beta chains reported below all come from one sample, sequenced in a study of blood T cells in healthy people across ages. Using a J-beta primer mix together with a sample-barcoded 5' primer, a second PCR was run for roughly 6 to 12 cycles. TCRdb ran MiXCR on the 5' RACE reads and lists one entry per CDR3 protein. The data show about 1.6 million distinct CDR3 sequences, 30% to 35% seen once. Sequencing was carried out using blood. All receptors come from a woman aged 25-40 years in good health.

The chain has TRBV10-3 and TRBJ2-2; tentatively, D is TRBD1 (6 bases). CDR1 is ENHRY and CDR2 is SYGVKD in the germline V gene. The V end was cut by 0 bases, the J end by 5 bases, with 10 bases between. This CDR3 has 15 residues. CDR3 protein: CAISESDRPTGELFF. The CDR3 nucleotides read TGTGCCATCAGTGAGTCAGACAGGCCAACCGGGGAGCTGTTTTTT.

In this sample, this clonotype turned up many times. This chain joins TRBV11-2 and TRBJ2-3; D might be TRBD2 (7 bases). Between the trimmed V and J ends, which lost 5 bases and 2 bases, there was a span of 20 bases. CDR3 length: 17 amino acids. CDR1 is SGHAT and CDR2 is FQNNGV in the germline V gene. CDR3 sequence: CASSPRGAHSSTDTQYF. CDR3 nucleotides: TGTGCCAGCAGCCCCCGGGGGGCGCACTCTTCCACAGATACGCAGTATTTT.

This clonotype was seen more than once but under ten times. The chain employs TRBV13 and TRBJ2-4, with a possible D match to TRBD1 (5 bases). The J call may be faulty, since TRBJ2-7 better matches the DNA end. The CDR3 covers 11 residues. Germline values: CDR1 PRHDT, CDR2 FYEKMQ (reference sequence). CDR3 amino acids: CASRDMDEQYF. The CDR3 DNA reads TGTGCCAGCAGGGACATGGACGAGCAGTACTTC.

This chain joins TRBV18 and TRBJ2-7; D is uncertain. V lost 3 bases, J lost 4 bases, and 13 bases lay in between. The V gene's germline CDR1 is KGHSH and CDR2 LQKENI. The CDR3 has 14 residues. CDR3 coding DNA: TGTGCCAGCTCACCTAATCTAGGCGCGTACGAGCAGTACTTC. It is translated as CASSPNLGAYEQYF.

CDR3 nucleotides: TGCAGTGCTAGAGATTTTCGGCGTAGGGGGGGGCAAGAGACCCAGTACTTC. Residues: CSARDFRRRGGQETQYF. The rearrangement uses TRBV20-1 and TRBJ2-5, with D tentatively TRBD2 (7 bases). V was pared by 0 bases and J by 2 bases, with 19 bases between. The CDR3 has 17 amino acids. In germline, CDR1 is DFQATT, CDR2 SNEGSKA (reference sequence).

This clonotype was counted only a few times. The J gene is TRBJ2-6, the V gene TRBV5-1; 9 positions match TRBD1. Germline assignment: CDR1 SGHRS and CDR2 YFSETQ. V lost 2 bases to trimming and J lost 1 base; unmatched junction nucleotides: 7. This CDR3 is 18 amino acids long. The CDR3 loop is CASSFSTGGMSGANVLTF. In nucleotides, the CDR3 is TGCGCCAGCAGCTTCTCGACAGGGGGAATGTCTGGGGCCAACGTCCTGACTTTC. Drawing the rest from reference TRBV5-1 and TRBJ2-6, the complete variable domain is KAGVTQTPRYLIKTRGQQVTLSCSPISGHRSVSWYQQTPGQGLQFLFEYFSETQRNKGNFPGRFSGRQFSNSRSEMNVSTLELGDSALYLCASSFSTGGMSGANVLTFGAGSRLTVL.

The table lists this clonotype with a few counts. This chain uses TRBV29-1 with TRBJ1-2; unclear D gene. CDR3 length equals 11 residues. The V end lost 6 bases, the J end lost 4 bases, and 9 bases lay between the germline ends. CDR1 is SQVTM, CDR2 ANQGSEA, per germline. CDR3 residues: CSVSVGYGYTF. The CDR3 region has the DNA TGCAGCGTCTCGGTCGGCTATGGCTACACCTTC.

This clonotype was found a few times. V and J are TRBV20-1 and TRBJ2-7; 7 bases line up with TRBD1. Trimming cost V 1 base and J 1 base; bases outside gene matches: 10. Germline lookup yields CDR1 DFQATT and CDR2 SNEGSKA (reference sequence). The CDR3 is 16 amino acids. The CDR3 DNA reads as TGCAGTGCTAGAGTTCAAGACAGGGTAGGGTCCTACGAGCAGTACTTC. Amino acids: CSARVQDRVGSYEQYF.